This is a list of T cell receptor beta chains from one sample in a study of T-cell memory formation after mild COVID-19. TCRdb reprocessed the 5' RACE reads via MiXCR and lists one record per CDR3 protein. The sample yields 430,000 or so distinct CDR3 sequences, around a quarter seen once. Sequences were obtained from PBMCs or a T cell subset sorted from them (not recorded which). These receptors came from an adult woman who had mild COVID-19 (a few samples of this study predate the infection). Cell type and time point are not known. CDR3s leave out the opening cysteine and the closing phenylalanine or tryptophan. Fields, in order: J gene, clone size, V gene, CDR3 protein. Size is stated for part of the rows, as once, few or many counts, or as a class when the clone is expanded.

J gene: TRBJ2-7; clone size: once; V gene: TRBV13; CDR3 protein: ASSFGATGTGAYEQY
J gene: TRBJ1-2; clone size: .; V gene: TRBV19; CDR3 protein: ASSIEGNSKTTYGYT
J gene: TRBJ2-7; clone size: .; V gene: TRBV27; CDR3 protein: ASSSRPGIWAYEQY
J gene: TRBJ1-1; clone size: .; V gene: TRBV7-6; CDR3 protein: ASSKGQMNTEAF
J gene: TRBJ2-1; clone size: few; V gene: TRBV4-3; CDR3 protein: ASSQDLSPSGSYDEQF
J gene: TRBJ2-7; clone size: few; V gene: TRBV10-3; CDR3 protein: APGGYEQY
J gene: TRBJ1-1; clone size: many; V gene: TRBV19; CDR3 protein: ASIKQGTEAF
J gene: TRBJ1-6; clone size: many; V gene: TRBV27; CDR3 protein: ASSLSEQLYNSPLH
J gene: TRBJ2-4; clone size: .; V gene: TRBV7-9; CDR3 protein: ASSFSGENIQY
J gene: TRBJ2-1; clone size: few; V gene: TRBV7-6; CDR3 protein: ASSLRPPAGVYNEQF
J gene: TRBJ2-6; clone size: .; V gene: TRBV6-5; CDR3 protein: ASSKGRGHVVGANVLT
J gene: TRBJ2-5; clone size: few; V gene: TRBV12-3/TRBV12-4; CDR3 protein: ASSTRPGVRETQY
J gene: TRBJ1-6; clone size: few; V gene: TRBV7-3; CDR3 protein: ASTPGQNNSPLH
J gene: TRBJ2-1; clone size: few; V gene: TRBV12-3/TRBV12-4; CDR3 protein: ASSGTSGGNNEQF
J gene: TRBJ1-5; clone size: .; V gene: TRBV6-6; CDR3 protein: ASKKGTSGSQPQH
J gene: TRBJ2-7; clone size: .; V gene: TRBV3-1; CDR3 protein: ASSQAGRIDEQY
J gene: TRBJ1-1; clone size: .; V gene: TRBV18; CDR3 protein: ASSPGVGGGQGTEAF
J gene: TRBJ2-5; clone size: few; V gene: TRBV4-1; CDR3 protein: ASSQQQTSAQY
J gene: TRBJ2-3; clone size: many; V gene: TRBV5-1; CDR3 protein: ASSPGTSGRTDTQY
J gene: TRBJ2-3; clone size: .; V gene: TRBV6-1; CDR3 protein: ASIQGLAGLRPSTDTQY
J gene: TRBJ2-3; clone size: .; V gene: TRBV20-1; CDR3 protein: SAPDRRGGDTQY
J gene: TRBJ1-6; clone size: .; V gene: TRBV6-6; CDR3 protein: ASKGQGENSPLH
J gene: TRBJ2-5; clone size: few; V gene: TRBV5-6; CDR3 protein: ASSLARLENDLQETQY
J gene: TRBJ2-3; clone size: few; V gene: TRBV5-5; CDR3 protein: ASSLFLNTDTQY
J gene: TRBJ2-7; clone size: .; V gene: TRBV7-6; CDR3 protein: ASSLGQTGMQY
J gene: TRBJ1-2; clone size: .; V gene: TRBV5-1; CDR3 protein: ASSLVLGTVNYGYT